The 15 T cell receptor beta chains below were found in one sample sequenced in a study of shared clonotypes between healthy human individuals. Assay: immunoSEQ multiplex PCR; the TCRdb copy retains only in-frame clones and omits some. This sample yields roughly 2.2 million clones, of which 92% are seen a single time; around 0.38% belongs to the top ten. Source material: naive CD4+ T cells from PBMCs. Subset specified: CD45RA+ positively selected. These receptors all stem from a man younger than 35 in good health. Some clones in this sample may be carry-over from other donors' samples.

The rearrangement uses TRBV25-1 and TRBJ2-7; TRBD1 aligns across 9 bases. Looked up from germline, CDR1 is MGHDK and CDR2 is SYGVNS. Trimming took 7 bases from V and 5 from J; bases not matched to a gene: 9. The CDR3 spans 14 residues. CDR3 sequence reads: CASTGTGLVHEQYF. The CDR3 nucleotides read TGTGCCAGCACAGGGACAGGGTTGGTCCACGAGCAGTACTTC.

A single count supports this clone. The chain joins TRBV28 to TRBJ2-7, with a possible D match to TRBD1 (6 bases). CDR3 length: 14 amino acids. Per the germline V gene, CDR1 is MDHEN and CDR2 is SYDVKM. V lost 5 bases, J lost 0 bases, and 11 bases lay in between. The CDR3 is CASSPQGSSYEQYF. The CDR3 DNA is TGTGCCAGCAGTCCTCAGGGGAGCTCCTACGAGCAGTACTTC.

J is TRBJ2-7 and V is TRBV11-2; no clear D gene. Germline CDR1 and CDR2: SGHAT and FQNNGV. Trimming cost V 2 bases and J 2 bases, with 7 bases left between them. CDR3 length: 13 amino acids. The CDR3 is CASSLYPPYEQYF. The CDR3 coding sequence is TGTGCCAGCAGCTTATACCCTCCCTACGAGCAGTACTTC.

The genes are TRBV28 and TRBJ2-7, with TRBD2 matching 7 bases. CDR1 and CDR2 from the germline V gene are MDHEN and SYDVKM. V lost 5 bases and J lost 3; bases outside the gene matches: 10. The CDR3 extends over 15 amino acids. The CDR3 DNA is TGTGCCAGCAGTCCCGCTGGGGGGGTCCTCTACGAGCAGTACTTC. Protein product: CASSPAGGVLYEQYF.

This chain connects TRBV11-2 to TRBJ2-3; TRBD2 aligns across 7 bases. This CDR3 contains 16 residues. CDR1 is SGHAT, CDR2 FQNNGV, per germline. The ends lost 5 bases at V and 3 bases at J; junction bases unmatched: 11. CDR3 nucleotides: TGTGCCAGCAGCCCCTTGAGGGCCGGGGGGACAGATACGCAGTATTTT. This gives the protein CASSPLRAGGTDTQYF.

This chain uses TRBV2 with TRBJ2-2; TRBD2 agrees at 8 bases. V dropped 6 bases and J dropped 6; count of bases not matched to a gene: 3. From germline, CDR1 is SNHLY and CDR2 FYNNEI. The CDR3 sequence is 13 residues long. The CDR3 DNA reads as TGTGCCAGCAGCAGGACTAGCCCCGGGGAGCTGTTTTTT. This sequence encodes CASSRTSPGELFF. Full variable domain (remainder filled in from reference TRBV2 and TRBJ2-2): EPEVTQTPSHQVTQMGQEVILRCVPISNHLYFYWYRQILGQKVEFLVSFYNNEISEKSEIFDDQFSVERPDGSNFTLKIRSTKLEDSAMYFCASSRTSPGELFFGEGSRLTVL.

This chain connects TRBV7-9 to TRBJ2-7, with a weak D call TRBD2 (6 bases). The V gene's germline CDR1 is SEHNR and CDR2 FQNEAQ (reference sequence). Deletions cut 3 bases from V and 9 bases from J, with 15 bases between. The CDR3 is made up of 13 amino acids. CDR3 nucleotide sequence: TGTGCCAGCAGCTTGGCTGAACCGGGACTGCAGTACTTC. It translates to CASSLAEPGLQYF.

CDR3 amino acids: CATQENEKLFF. The CDR3 DNA reads as TGTGCCACCCAGGAGAATGAAAAACTGTTTTTT. The rearrangement uses TRBV28 and TRBJ1-4; no clear D. There are 11 residues in the CDR3. Germline CDR1 MDHEN, CDR2 SYDVKM. Trimming pared 10 bases from V and 5 bases from J, leaving 8 bases between.

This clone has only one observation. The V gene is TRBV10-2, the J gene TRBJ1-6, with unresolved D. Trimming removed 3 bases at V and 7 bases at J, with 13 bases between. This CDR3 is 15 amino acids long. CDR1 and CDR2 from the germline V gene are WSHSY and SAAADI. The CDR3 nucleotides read TGCGCCAGCAGTGATGGGGTGGTGGTGAATTCACCCCTCCACTTT. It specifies CASSDGVVVNSPLHF.

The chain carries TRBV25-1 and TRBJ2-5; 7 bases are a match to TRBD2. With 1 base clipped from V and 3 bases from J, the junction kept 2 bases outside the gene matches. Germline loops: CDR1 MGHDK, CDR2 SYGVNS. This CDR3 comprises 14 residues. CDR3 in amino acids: CASSEFRGEETQYF. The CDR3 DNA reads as TGTGCCAGCAGTGAATTCCGGGGGGAAGAGACCCAGTACTTC.

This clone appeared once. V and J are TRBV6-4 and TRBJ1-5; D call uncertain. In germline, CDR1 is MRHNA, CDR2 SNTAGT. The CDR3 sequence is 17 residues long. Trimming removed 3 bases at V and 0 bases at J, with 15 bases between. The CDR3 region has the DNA TGTGCCAGCAGTGATCACAGAGATTACTATAGCAATCAGCCCCAGCATTTT. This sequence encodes CASSDHRDYYSNQPQHF.

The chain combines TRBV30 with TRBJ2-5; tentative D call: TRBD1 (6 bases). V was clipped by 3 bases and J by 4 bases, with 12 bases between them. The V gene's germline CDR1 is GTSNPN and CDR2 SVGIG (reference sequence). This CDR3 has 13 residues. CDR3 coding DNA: TGTGCCTGGAGGCGGACAGTTCTAGAGACCCAGTACTTC. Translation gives CAWRRTVLETQYF.

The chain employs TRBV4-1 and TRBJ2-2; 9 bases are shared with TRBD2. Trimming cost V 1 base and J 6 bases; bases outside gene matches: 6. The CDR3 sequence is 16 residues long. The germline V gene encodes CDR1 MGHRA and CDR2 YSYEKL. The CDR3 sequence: CASSQGGTSNAGELFF. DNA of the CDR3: TGCGCCAGCAGCCAAGGCGGGACTAGCAACGCCGGGGAGCTGTTTTTT.

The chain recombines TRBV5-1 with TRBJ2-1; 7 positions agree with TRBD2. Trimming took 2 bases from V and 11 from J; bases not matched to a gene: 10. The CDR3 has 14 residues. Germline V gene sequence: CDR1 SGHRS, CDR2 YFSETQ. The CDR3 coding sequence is TGCGCCAGCAGCTTAAGAGGGAGGGATACCCAGCAGTTCTTC. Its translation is CASSLRGRDTQQFF.

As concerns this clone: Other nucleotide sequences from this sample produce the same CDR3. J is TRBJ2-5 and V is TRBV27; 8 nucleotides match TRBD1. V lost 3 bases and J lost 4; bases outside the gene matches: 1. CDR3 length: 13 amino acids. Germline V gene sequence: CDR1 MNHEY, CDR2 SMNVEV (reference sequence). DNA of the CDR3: TGTGCCAGCAGTTTGCAGGGGGCAGAGACCCAGTACTTC. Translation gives CASSLQGAETQYF.